This entry features one T cell receptor beta chain sequence. Sequencing was performed with immunoSEQ multiplex PCR; in TCRdb, only in-frame clones are kept and a portion is missing. In the table there are over 200,000 clones, around 83% of which are singletons. The source of the sample is a study of blood T cell repertoires in COVID-19. The V gene lost 8 bases and the J gene lost 5 bases, with 18 bases spanning the gap. This CDR3 has 14 residues. Germline loops: CDR1 KGHSH, CDR2 LQKENI. The chain links TRBV18 to TRBJ2-5; D is unclear. Material: peripheral blood. The sequence was collected from a woman between 50 and 59 years old with acute or convalescent COVID-19. CDR3 region: CASQSEAFSETQYF. The CDR3, as DNA: TGTGCCAGCCAATCCGAAGCCTTTTCGGAGACCCAGTACTTC.